This T cell receptor beta chain was retrieved from a study of control samples from healthy donors and cancer patients. TCRdb's table, derived via immunoSEQ multiplex PCR, lists solely in-frame clones and lacks some. The table includes around 82,000 clones, 80% to 90% detected once. Looked up from germline, CDR1 is KGHDR and CDR2 is SFDVKD. The CDR3 extends over 13 amino acids. V was pared by 9 bases and J by 7 bases, with 17 bases between. The chain is built from TRBV24-1 and TRBJ1-2; maybe TRBD1 (6 bases). The sample was blood. The sequence was obtained from a man aged 50 or older in good health. The CDR3 DNA sequence: TGTGCCACCTCTACAGGGCGTAATAGTGGCTACACCTTC. The encoded protein is CATSTGRNSGYTF.